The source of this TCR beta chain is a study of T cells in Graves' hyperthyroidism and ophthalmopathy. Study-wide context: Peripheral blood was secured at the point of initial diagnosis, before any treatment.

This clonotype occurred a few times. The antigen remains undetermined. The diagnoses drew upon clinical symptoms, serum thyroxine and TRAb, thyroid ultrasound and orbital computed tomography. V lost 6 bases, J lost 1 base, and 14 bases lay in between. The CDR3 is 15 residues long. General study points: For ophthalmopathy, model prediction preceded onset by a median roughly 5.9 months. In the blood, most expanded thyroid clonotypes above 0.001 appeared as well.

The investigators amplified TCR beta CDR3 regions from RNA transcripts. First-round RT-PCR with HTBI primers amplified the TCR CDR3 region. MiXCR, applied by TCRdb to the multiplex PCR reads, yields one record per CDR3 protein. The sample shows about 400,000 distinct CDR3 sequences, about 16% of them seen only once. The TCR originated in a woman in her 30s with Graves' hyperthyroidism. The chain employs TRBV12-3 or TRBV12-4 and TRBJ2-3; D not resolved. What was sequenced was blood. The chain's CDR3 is CASSLDSWGTDTQYF. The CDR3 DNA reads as TGTGCCAGCAGCCTTGACTCCTGGGGCACAGATACGCAGTATTTT.